The 18 T cell receptor beta chains reported below all come from one sample, sequenced in a study of blood T cell repertoires in COVID-19. The repertoire was sequenced with immunoSEQ multiplex PCR; TCRdb's copy has only in-frame clones and lacks some. Here the sample spans 70,000 to 100,000 clones, about four fifths being singletons. Sequenced input: peripheral blood. The receptors shown here come from a man aged 45-65 years with active or convalescent COVID-19.

The chain is built from TRBV14 and TRBJ2-5; TRBD1 matches 9 bases. Germline V gene sequence: CDR1 SGHDN, CDR2 FVKESK. With V trimmed by 4 bases and J by 4 bases, 7 bases remained unmatched. The CDR3 spans 15 residues. CDR3 residues: CASSRMTGGGETQYF. CDR3 DNA: TGTGCCAGCAGCCGCATGACAGGGGGAGGAGAGACCCAGTACTTC.

This clone occurred once. The chain carries TRBV21-1 and TRBJ2-7; the D call in the table, TRBD1, was not verified against the DNA. TRBV21-1 is designated a pseudogene. This CDR3 contains 15 residues. The CDR3 protein is CASSKAPTGICEQYV. CDR3 DNA sequence: TGTGCCAGCAGCAAAGCGCCTACAGGGATCTGCGAGCAGTACGTC.

The J gene is TRBJ1-2, the V gene TRBV5-4; D is perhaps TRBD1 (6 bases). This CDR3 has 15 residues. CDR1 is SGHNT, CDR2 YYREEE, per germline (reference sequence). The V and J ends lost 1 base and 4 bases respectively, with 14 bases between them. CDR3 residues: CASSLTGNWGYGYTF. The DNA for the CDR3 is TGTGCCAGCAGCTTGACAGGGAATTGGGGCTATGGCTACACCTTC.

This sequence joins TRBV29-1 and TRBJ2-6, with D hard to call. Per the germline V gene, CDR1 is SQVTM and CDR2 is ANQGSEA. Trimming cost V 5 bases and J 2 bases, with 7 bases left between them. The CDR3 has 13 residues. The DNA of the CDR3 is TGCAGCGTTCCCCAGGCTGGGGCCAACGTCCTGACTTTC. It specifies CSVPQAGANVLTF.

In DNA, the CDR3 is TGCGCCAGCAGATTAAGGACAGGGGGCAATCAGCCCCAGCATTTT. Its translation: CASRLRTGGNQPQHF. The V gene is TRBV5-1, the J gene TRBJ1-5, with 9 positions matching TRBD1. From germline, CDR1 is SGHRS and CDR2 YFSETQ. V trimming: 5 bases; J trimming: 2 bases; junction bases outside the gene matches: 5. The CDR3 length is 15 residues.

This clone has only one observation. V is TRBV28 and J is TRBJ1-4; D call uncertain. The CDR3 sequence is 11 residues long. V was trimmed by 5 bases and J by 13 bases, leaving 11 bases between them. Looked up from germline, CDR1 is MDHEN and CDR2 is SYDVKM. In DNA, the CDR3 is TGTGCCAGCAGTACACCGGGTAGACTGTTTTTT. This encodes CASSTPGRLFF.

V is TRBV15 and J is TRBJ2-1; 14 nucleotides agree with TRBD2. Germline values: CDR1 LNHNV, CDR2 YYDKDF (reference sequence). With 0 bases clipped from V and 7 bases from J, the junction kept 5 bases outside the gene matches. The CDR3 length is 17 residues. CDR3 bases: TGTGCCACCAGCAGAGATTTCGGACTAGCGGGGGGTAATGAGCAGTTCTTC. Translated, it gives CATSRDFGLAGGNEQFF. Full variable domain (missing parts from reference TRBV15 and TRBJ2-1): DAMVIQNPRYQVTQFGKPVTLSCSQTLNHNVMYWYQQKSSQAPKLLFHYYDKDFNNEADTPDNFQSRRPNTSFCFLDIRSPGLGDTAMYLCATSRDFGLAGGNEQFFGPGTRLTVL.

This rearrangement joins TRBV20-1 to TRBJ1-1; 7 bases line up with TRBD1. From germline, CDR1 is DFQATT and CDR2 SNEGSKA (reference sequence). Trimming took 6 bases from V and 8 from J; bases not matched to a gene: 6. The CDR3 extends over 11 amino acids. The CDR3 spells CSARDSPEAFF. The CDR3 DNA reads as TGCAGTGCCAGGGACAGCCCCGAAGCTTTCTTT.

V is TRBV28 and J is TRBJ2-2; TRBD1 is a possible D gene (6 bases). The germline V and J ends were trimmed by 5 bases and 6 bases, with 13 bases remaining between them. CDR1 is MDHEN, CDR2 SYDVKM, per germline. The CDR3 runs 14 residues. The CDR3 DNA reads as TGTGCCAGCAGTGCCCAGACAGGTCCCGGGGAGCTGTTTTTT. Protein product: CASSAQTGPGELFF.

The chain uses TRBV2 and TRBJ1-1, with 9 bases that match TRBD1. Germline CDR1 reads SNHLY; CDR2 reads FYNNEI. V gave up 4 bases and J gave up 4 bases; unmatched junction bases: 4. The length of the CDR3 is 14 residues. For the CDR3, the DNA is TGTGCCAGCAGTGCGACAGGGGGTTTCACTGAAGCTTTCTTT. This translates into CASSATGGFTEAFF.

This clone has just one count. The CDR3 region is CASSPTGGYGYTF. The CDR3 DNA reads as TGTGCCAGCAGCCCGACAGGAGGCTATGGCTACACCTTC. This chain uses TRBV12-3 or TRBV12-4 with TRBJ1-2, with TRBD1 as a possible D gene (6 bases). The CDR3 loop spans 13 amino acids. The V end lost 6 bases, the J end lost 4 bases, and 12 bases lay between the germline ends.

The V call is TRBV6-5, the J call TRBJ1-4; D unresolved. There are 14 residues in the CDR3. Germline lookup yields CDR1 MNHEY and CDR2 SVGAGI. Trimming removed 7 bases at V and 10 bases at J, with 19 bases between. Here the CDR3 reads CASMGGNHVGKLFF. The DNA for the CDR3 is TGTGCCAGCATGGGCGGGAATCATGTCGGAAAACTGTTTTTT.

On this clone itself: Within the sample, other DNA sequences also encode this same CDR3. This chain links TRBV9 with TRBJ2-7; TRBD1 agrees at 10 bases. Germline V CDR1 and CDR2: SGDLS, YYNGEE. The CDR3 length is 15 residues. V was pared by 0 bases and J by 4 bases, with 4 bases of the junction left unmatched. CDR3 DNA: TGTGCCAGCAGCGTAGAGGGGACAGGGGTTTACGAGCAGTACTTC. Amino acid sequence: CASSVEGTGVYEQYF.

This chain joins TRBV19 and TRBJ2-3, with D perhaps matching TRBD1 (6 bases). CDR1 and CDR2 (germline): LNHDA, SQIVND (reference sequence). This CDR3 has 14 residues. Trimming took off 3 bases at V and 4 bases at J, with 11 bases between the two ends. CDR3 region: CASSIRQGSDTQYF. The CDR3 bases are TGTGCCAGTAGTATCCGTCAGGGGTCAGATACGCAGTATTTT. The full variable domain, with the rest looked up from reference TRBV19 and TRBJ2-3, is DGGITQSPKYLFRKEGQNVTLSCEQNLNHDAMYWYRQDPGQGLRLIYYSQIVNDFQKGDIAEGYSVSREKKESFPLTVTSAQKNPTAFYLCASSIRQGSDTQYFGPGTRLTVL.

The gene calls are TRBV6-5 and TRBJ1-5; TRBD1 matches 7 bases. V trimming: 8 bases; J trimming: 3 bases; junction bases outside the gene matches: 4. CDR1 and CDR2 (germline): MNHEY, SVGAGI. CDR3 size: 13 residues. DNA for the CDR3: TGTGCCAGCTCGACAGGGAACAATCAGCCCCAGCATTTT. Its translation is CASSTGNNQPQHF.

This chain uses TRBV12-2 with TRBJ1-1. TRBV12-2 is a documented pseudogene. CDR3 length: 14 residues. CDR3 bases: TGTGCAAGTCGCTTAGGAGGACCCCGGGATGAAGCTTTCTTT. Amino acids: CASRLGGPRDEAFF.

This rearrangement joins TRBV15 to TRBJ1-2, with D perhaps TRBD1 (5 bases). Trimming shortened V by 5 bases and J by 7 bases, and 14 bases separated the two germline ends. From germline, CDR1 is LNHNV and CDR2 YYDKDF (reference sequence). The CDR3 sequence is 13 residues long. CDR3 region: CATSVLQASGYTF. DNA of the CDR3: TGTGCCACCAGCGTACTACAGGCTTCTGGCTACACCTTC.

The V gene is TRBV7-2, the J gene TRBJ1-5, with D hard to call. There are 13 residues in the CDR3. CDR1 and CDR2 (germline): SGHTA, FQGNSA. V gave up 1 base and J gave up 6 bases, with 7 bases separating them. CDR3 in DNA: TGTGCCAGCAGCTTAGTCCTAAGTCAGCCCCAGCATTTT. Translated: CASSLVLSQPQHF. Supplemented by reference TRBV7-2 and TRBJ1-5, the full variable domain reads GAGVSQSPSNKVTEKGKDVELRCDPISGHTALYWYRQSLGQGLEFLIYFQGNSAPDKSGLPSDRFSAERTGGSVSTLTIQRTQQEDSAVYLCASSLVLSQPQHFGDGTRLSIL.